The 25 T cell receptor beta chains in this list originate from one sample, sequenced in a study of T cells in Graves' hyperthyroidism and ophthalmopathy (dated by TCRdb to about 2019). Libraries were constructed by multiplex PCR. The sequencer listed for this sample is Illumina HiSeq 2000. The TCR beta CDR3 regions were amplified from RNA transcripts. The first round of RT-PCR for the TCR CDR3 was performed with the HTBI primer set and the Qiagen OneStep RT-PCR kit. Through fastp at Q25 and MiXCR, TCRdb rebuilt clones from the public reads, retaining in-frame beta chains. Rows with a matching CDR3 protein are joined into one entry that keeps the most common DNA and genes. This sample lists a few hundred thousand distinct CDR3 sequences; less than 15% were detected once. About an eighth of the sample is in the top ten clones. Sequences were obtained from blood. The receptor source for this set is a woman between 40 and 50 years old with Graves' hyperthyroidism that later progressed to Graves' ophthalmopathy.

As to this clonotype: One end of the junction fails to match germline, which may point to a read error. The chain has TRBV19 and TRBJ2-1; TRBD2 agrees at 7 bases. CDR1 LNHDA and CDR2 SQIVND come from the germline V gene (reference sequence). The CDR3 length is 15 residues. The chain's CDR3 is CASSKGPSGYNEQSF. DNA of the CDR3: TGTGCCAGTAGTAAAGGGCCTAGCGGTTACAATGAGCAGTCCTTC. The full variable domain, completed using reference TRBV19 and TRBJ2-1, is DGGITQSPKYLFRKEGQNVTLSCEQNLNHDAMYWYRQDPGQGLRLIYYSQIVNDFQKGDIAEGYSVSREKKESFPLTVTSAQKNPTAFYLCASSKGPSGYNEQSFGPGTRLTVL.

This clonotype was detected ten times or more. The J gene is TRBJ1-4, the V gene TRBV5-1; possibly TRBD1 for D (6 bases). The CDR3 is 17 residues long. From germline, CDR1 is SGHRS and CDR2 YFSETQ. Trimming cost V 4 bases and J 5 bases, with 21 bases left between them. The CDR3 DNA reads as TGCGCCAGCAGCAACCGACAGGCCGTCGAGGGGAATGAAAAACTGTTTTTT. Translating gives CASSNRQAVEGNEKLFF.

This clonotype was found many times. The V and J genes are TRBV28 and TRBJ1-3, with 7 bases aligning to TRBD1. Germline V gives CDR1 MDHEN, CDR2 SYDVKM. J gave up 4 bases and V 6 bases, and 9 bases lay outside the gene matches. This CDR3 region has 15 residues. CDR3 loop: CASSTGRGRGNTIYF. As DNA, the CDR3 is TGTGCCAGCAGCACGGGGAGGGGGCGAGGAAACACCATATATTTT.

Comment on this clonotype: Likely a read error: the CDR3 ends without its conserved phenylalanine or tryptophan. The chain joins TRBV7-2 to TRBJ1-2; D is perhaps TRBD1 (5 bases). This CDR3 contains 15 residues. V shed 5 bases and J shed 2 bases, with 15 bases lying between them. Germline V lookup: CDR1 SGHTA, CDR2 FQGNSA. CDR3 in DNA: TGTGCCAGCAGCCACCCTGGGACGGGGAACTATGGCTACACCTGC. Its protein product is CASSHPGTGNYGYTC.

The chain links TRBV9 to TRBJ2-5, with D tentatively TRBD2 (6 bases). Germline V gives CDR1 SGDLS, CDR2 YYNGEE. This CDR3 comprises 17 residues. Between the trimmed V and J ends, which lost 4 bases and 5 bases, there was a span of 24 bases. CDR3 loop: CASSQPFGGTSGETQYF. In DNA form, the CDR3 reads TGTGCCAGCAGCCAACCCTTCGGCGGGACCTCGGGGGAGACCCAGTACTTC.

This clonotype has ten or more counts. The J gene is TRBJ2-7, the V gene TRBV10-3; D remains unclear. Germline CDR1 ENHRY, CDR2 SYGVKD. The CDR3 extends over 14 amino acids. Deletions cut 6 bases from V and 0 bases from J, with 12 bases between. The CDR3 DNA sequence: TGTGCCATCAGGGGTCTGGGCAGCTCCTACGAGCAGTACTTC. Protein product: CAIRGLGSSYEQYF.

Only a few counts were recorded for this clonotype. The chain is built from TRBV7-2 and TRBJ1-2; D uncertain. Germline V gives CDR1 SGHTA, CDR2 FQGNSA. The CDR3 extends over 14 amino acids. The V and J ends lost 0 bases and 8 bases respectively, with 13 bases between them. CDR3 in amino acids: CASSLAAGERGYTF. The DNA for the CDR3 is TGTGCCAGCAGCTTAGCAGCCGGGGAGCGGGGCTACACCTTC.

This clonotype was recorded many times. The CDR3 DNA follows: TGTGCCAGCAGTTTATTTGCGGGCGGACTACTCTACCTTAACAATGAGCAGTTCTTC. Protein: CASSLFAGGLLYLNNEQFF. The chain recombines TRBV28 with TRBJ2-1; tentatively, D is TRBD2 (6 bases). V lost 1 base, J lost 5 bases, and 24 bases lay in between. CDR1 is MDHEN and CDR2 is SYDVKM in the germline V gene. The CDR3 length is 19 residues.

This rearrangement joins TRBV19 to TRBJ2-1; D uncertain. This CDR3 is built from 13 residues. V lost 8 bases and J 0 bases, leaving 8 bases between the germline ends. Per germline, CDR1 LNHDA and CDR2 SQIVND (reference sequence). The CDR3 loop reads CASGLSSYNEQFF. The CDR3 DNA sequence: TGTGCCAGTGGGTTGAGCTCCTACAATGAGCAGTTCTTC.

This clonotype was counted a few times. The chain uses TRBV18 and TRBJ2-7; 12 bases are a match to TRBD2. J lost 6 bases, V lost 3 bases, and 9 bases had no gene match. The germline V gene encodes CDR1 KGHSH and CDR2 LQKENI. CDR3 size: 16 residues. CDR3 region: CASSPSSGREFGEQYF. The CDR3 nucleotides are TGTGCCAGCTCACCTTCTAGCGGGAGGGAATTCGGCGAGCAGTACTTC. Complete variable domain (other parts from reference TRBV18 and TRBJ2-7): NAGVMQNPRHLVRRRGQEARLRCSPMKGHSHVYWYRQLPEEGLKFMVYLQKENIIDESGMPKERFSAEFPKEGPSILRIQQVVRGDSAAYFCASSPSSGREFGEQYFGPGTRLTVT.

This sequence joins TRBV19 and TRBJ2-1; possible D gene TRBD2, 6 bases. V was cut by 6 bases and J by 0 bases, with 15 bases left in between. The CDR3 contains 16 residues. In germline, CDR1 is LNHDA, CDR2 SQIVND (reference sequence). The CDR3 loop is CASRSLGRSSYNEQFF. DNA for the CDR3: TGTGCCAGTAGATCTCTTGGGAGGAGCTCCTACAATGAGCAGTTCTTC.

This clonotype has at least ten counts. J is TRBJ2-5 and V is TRBV18; no firm D call. The CDR3 loop spans 16 amino acids. Germline V gene sequence: CDR1 KGHSH, CDR2 LQKENI. V was shortened by 1 base and J by 1 base, with 13 bases between the two germline ends. CDR3 residues: CASSPRPEPSQETQYF. As DNA, the CDR3 is TGTGCCAGCTCACCACGCCCGGAACCTTCCCAAGAGACCCAGTACTTC.

A few counts support this clonotype. The chain uses TRBV28 and TRBJ1-2, with 7 bases identical to TRBD1. Germline V gene lookup returns CDR1 MDHEN and CDR2 SYDVKM. V gave up 3 bases and J gave up 0 bases; unmatched junction bases: 13. The CDR3 runs 18 residues. This CDR3 reads CASSLSSWQGVSNYGYTF. In DNA form, the CDR3 reads TGTGCCAGCAGTTTGAGTTCATGGCAGGGGGTTTCTAACTATGGCTACACCTTC.

This clonotype was observed at least ten times. The rearrangement joins TRBV30 to TRBJ2-1; 7 bases align to TRBD1. V lost 0 bases and J lost 9; bases outside the gene matches: 5. Germline V lookup: CDR1 GTSNPN, CDR2 SVGIG (reference sequence). This CDR3 contains 13 residues. In nucleotides, the CDR3 is TGTGCCTGGAGTGTTGAGGGGGCGGGTGAGCAGTTCTTC. Amino acids: CAWSVEGAGEQFF.

This clonotype has a count of ten or more. This chain joins TRBV2 and TRBJ1-4; D uncertain. The CDR3 is 14 amino acids. Per the germline V gene, CDR1 is SNHLY and CDR2 is FYNNEI. V gave up 7 bases and J gave up 8 bases, with 17 bases separating them. The CDR3 reads CASIGEVIGEKLFF. DNA for the CDR3: TGTGCCAGCATCGGGGAAGTAATCGGGGAAAAACTGTTTTTT.

The chain has TRBV5-1 and TRBJ2-5; TRBD1 agrees at 10 bases. Unmatched junction bases numbered 9, after V lost 5 bases and J lost 5 bases. Germline CDR1 SGHRS, CDR2 YFSETQ. This CDR3 contains 15 residues. This CDR3 reads CASSRTGTGVETQYF. CDR3 DNA sequence: TGCGCCAGCAGTCGGACCGGGACAGGGGTGGAGACCCAGTACTTC.

In regard to this clonotype: This clone may be a read error of a much larger clone one base away. V is TRBV28 and J is TRBJ2-5; D uncertain. The V gene's germline CDR1 is MDHEN and CDR2 SYDVKM. The CDR3 totals 15 residues. CDR3 sequence reads: CASSGVSETSETQHF. Here the CDR3 DNA reads TGTGCCAGCAGTGGTGTCTCAGAGACATCAGAGACCCAGCACTTC. Full variable domain (missing parts from reference TRBV28 and TRBJ2-5): DVKVTQSSRYLVKRTGEKVFLECVQDMDHENMFWYRQDPGLGLRLIYFSYDVKMKEKGDIPEGYSVSREKKERFSLILESASTNQTSMYLCASSGVSETSETQHFGPGTRLLVL.

This clonotype was counted ten times or more. The rearrangement links TRBV12-3 or TRBV12-4 to TRBJ2-7; 9 positions agree with TRBD2. After removal of 5 bases from V and 3 bases from J, the junction contained 5 bases not matched to a gene. The CDR3 totals 14 residues. This CDR3 is CASSRLADRYEQYF. The CDR3 DNA is TGTGCCAGCAGTCGACTAGCGGATCGCTACGAGCAGTACTTC.

V gene TRBV10-3 combines with J gene TRBJ2-2, with TRBD1 identical over 8 bases. Per the germline V gene, CDR1 is ENHRY and CDR2 is SYGVKD. J gave up 1 base and V 6 bases, and 4 bases lay outside the gene matches. CDR3 length: 15 residues. Here the CDR3 reads CAIRQGGRNTGELFF. As DNA, the CDR3 is TGTGCCATCAGACAGGGGGGTAGGAACACCGGGGAGCTGTTTTTT.

This clonotype was detected only a few times. The chain links TRBV19 to TRBJ2-3; 8 nucleotides align to TRBD2. The V and J ends lost 8 bases and 4 bases, in that order; junction bases with no gene match: 5. This CDR3 has 13 amino acids. Per the germline V gene, CDR1 is LNHDA and CDR2 is SQIVND (reference sequence). In DNA form, the CDR3 reads TGTGCCAGTTTGGGACTAGTGTCAGATACGCAGTATTTT. Translation: CASLGLVSDTQYF.

The gene calls are TRBV28 and TRBJ2-3; 7 bases match TRBD2. V trimming: 3 bases; J trimming: 2 bases; junction bases outside the gene matches: 8. Looked up from germline, CDR1 is MDHEN and CDR2 is SYDVKM. The CDR3 consists of 16 residues. Here the CDR3 DNA reads TGTGCCAGCAGTTTGTATGGGAGCGGGAACACAGATACGCAGTATTTT. Residues: CASSLYGSGNTDTQYF.

This clonotype was observed at least ten times. The CDR3: CASLGVDYEQYF. The CDR3 DNA is TGCGCCAGCTTGGGGGTGGACTACGAGCAGTACTTC. The rearrangement links TRBV4-1 to TRBJ2-7; D assignment may be TRBD1 or TRBD2 (5 bases each). V was pared by 8 bases and J by 3 bases, with 11 bases between. Germline assignment: CDR1 MGHRA and CDR2 YSYEKL. The CDR3 totals 12 residues.

Many counts were recorded for this clonotype. The chain is built from TRBV19 and TRBJ2-3; D is unclear. CDR3 length equals 15 residues. Trimming cost V 3 bases and J 2 bases, with 12 bases left between them. The germline V gene encodes CDR1 LNHDA and CDR2 SQIVND (reference sequence). Written as DNA, the CDR3 is TGTGCCAGTAGTATGAGAGGCAGCAACACAGATACGCAGTATTTT. Its translation: CASSMRGSNTDTQYF.

J is TRBJ1-1 and V is TRBV4-1; D may be TRBD1 (6 bases). The V gene's germline CDR1 is MGHRA and CDR2 YSYEKL. V lost 0 bases, J lost 5 bases, and 22 bases lay in between. This CDR3 spans 18 amino acids. The CDR3 sequence: CASSQETFFGQGWTEAFF. CDR3 nucleotides: TGCGCCAGCAGCCAAGAGACATTTTTTGGCCAGGGGTGGACTGAAGCTTTCTTT.

This clonotype was counted ten times or more. V gene TRBV14 combines with J gene TRBJ2-5; weak D call: TRBD1 (6 bases). This CDR3 comprises 14 residues. V was clipped by 6 bases and J by 7 bases, with 18 bases between them. Germline CDR1 reads SGHDN; CDR2 reads FVKESK. CDR3 amino acids: CASSLGTPGWTQYF. The CDR3 bases are TGTGCCAGCAGTCTCGGGACACCCGGGTGGACCCAGTACTTC.